This T cell receptor (beta chain) comes out of a study of CD8 T cells in ankylosing spondylitis. General study results and limits: The study identified a TCR beta motif of fewer than 10 highly homologous variants that appeared characteristic of ankylosing spondylitis blood. There was reportedly significant enrichment of clones that were disease-linked in matched ankylosing spondylitis synovial fluid.

From the 5' RACE reads, TCRdb called clonotypes with MiXCR, one entry per CDR3 protein. The table records about 220,000 distinct CDR3 sequences, around 7.9% of them present only once. Trimming removed 6 bases at V and 8 bases at J, with 14 bases between. Germline CDR1 is MNHNS and CDR2 is SASEGT. The CDR3 consists of 13 residues. In this sample, this clonotype turned up many times. Its antigen is not identified. The chain has TRBV6-1 and TRBJ2-1; D not resolved. The specimen sequenced was blood, either unsorted or a sorted T cell fraction (not recorded which). The source of this sequence is a male donor with ankylosing spondylitis. DNA of the CDR3: TGTGCCAGCAGAAGCTTGGGGTCCTATGAGCAGTTCTTC. Translation gives CASRSLGSYEQFF.